This entry features one TCR beta chain sequence. Antigen unknown. This same CDR3 is encoded by further DNA sequences in the sample. This record comes from a study of cytomegalovirus exposure and HLA in healthy donors. Study results and caveats: With high specificity and sensitivity, the classifier reportedly diagnosed cytomegalovirus status. In the 95 to 150 validation repertoires, around 95% of cluster scores exceeded 0, per a later analysis. Specificity for CMV antigens was confirmed in vitro for three of the CMV-associated chains.

The CDR3 totals 14 residues. From germline, CDR1 is MNHEY and CDR2 SVGAGI. Trimming pared 5 bases from V and 0 bases from J, leaving 8 bases between. Donors were drawn from the roughly 120-subject validation cohort, separate from the roughly 700-subject first cohort. Libraries were prepared by immunoSEQ multiplex PCR; TCRdb keeps only in-frame clonotypes and omits some of them. The repertoire includes tens of thousands of clones, approximately 92% of them detected once, and approximately 5% sits in the top ten. This TCR was recovered from a man younger than 35 in good health and CMV-seropositive. The material sequenced was PBMCs. The chain links TRBV6-5 to TRBJ1-5; D is perhaps TRBD1 (6 bases). CDR3 coding DNA: TGTGCCAGCAGTGGGGGCGGTAGCAATCAGCCCCAGCATTTT. It is translated as CASSGGGSNQPQHF.